This T cell receptor (beta chain) was recovered during a study of post-analysis software for immune sequencing data. Overall study: Recorded disease courses covered relapsing-remitting, secondary progressive and progressive-relapsing multiple sclerosis. Some patients had no subtype annotation. Study results and limitations: Patients had higher frequencies than controls of a handful of TRBV segments, including TRBV5-6, TRBV5-1 and TRBV20-1. The study found significantly lower normalized Chao1 diversity in multiple sclerosis patients than in controls.

Details on this clonotype: The antigen is not known.

Every TCR beta cDNA library bore unique molecular identifiers. A single record per CDR3 protein comes from TCRdb applying MiXCR to the PCR reads. This sample has almost 700,000 distinct CDR3 sequences, with around 60% found just once. Germline-derived CDR1 and CDR2 are KGHSH and LQKENI. This CDR3 region has 12 residues. With 4 bases removed from V and 6 bases from J, the gap between germline ends came to 9 bases. This clonotype was sampled from a girl aged 2 to 9 with multiple sclerosis. This chain joins TRBV18 and TRBJ1-2; no firm D call. The sample was blood. CDR3 coding DNA: TGTGCCAGCTCACAGGGAATCGATGGCTACACCTTC. As protein: CASSQGIDGYTF.